This is a list of T cell receptor beta chains from one sample in a study of T cell responses to AZD1222 COVID-19 vaccine. Profiling relied on immunoSEQ multiplex PCR, and the TCRdb table lists in-frame clones only, not all of them. The sample carries around 160,000 clones, 88% recorded once. The starting material was peripheral blood, obtained on day 0 of AZD1222 vaccination. These receptor sequences come from an adult in good health. Both conserved end residues are part of each CDR3.

v_gene	j_gene	CDR3aa
TRBV7-3	TRBJ1-1	CASSSETGVVTEAFF
TRBV6-5	TRBJ1-4	CASSSNPPTNEKLFF
TRBV5-1	TRBJ1-4	CASSTGQGSTNEKLFF
TRBV5-1	TRBJ1-5	CAIKGWTGDQPQHF
TRBV5-4	TRBJ2-5	CASSLAGQQETQYF
TRBV2	TRBJ2-7	CASRRSDEQYF
TRBV24-1	TRBJ2-2	CATSDPGTGRGELFF
TRBV7-2	TRBJ2-2	CASSLTGYIGELFF
TRBV7-9	TRBJ1-1	CASSLADRAYTEAFF
TRBV7-8	TRBJ1-1	CASSRRGGGTEAFF
TRBV3-1/TRBV3-2	TRBJ1-3	CASSQGWSSGNTIYF
TRBV27	TRBJ2-7	CASSPTRLAGLHEQYF
TRBV19	TRBJ1-4	CASSTSGTTNEKLFF
TRBV12-3/TRBV12-4	TRBJ1-5	CASSPTFSGPQHF
TRBV5-1	TRBJ1-3	CASSLGTAGNTIYF
TRBV5-1	TRBJ1-2	CASSLDGIYGYTF
TRBV7-9	TRBJ2-5	CASSLKPGPGAQYF
TRBV19	TRBJ1-5	CASSSLQGRLGNQPQHF
TRBV6-4	TRBJ2-2	CASAEQAITGELFF
TRBV4-3	TRBJ1-2	CASSQSARTGDRYTF
TRBV20-1	TRBJ2-3	CSPEDTGYF
TRBV7-2	TRBJ2-3	CASSHDRLGDTQYF
TRBV10-3	TRBJ2-7	CAISREDEQYF
TRBV4-1	TRBJ1-5	CASSPGGPSNQPQHF
TRBV6-5	TRBJ1-4	CASSLSGTGKDKLFF
TRBV28	TRBJ1-2	CASRVTGGYGYTF
TRBV19	TRBJ1-3	CASSRQSLSGNTIYF
TRBV30	TRBJ2-7	CAWSRGEAYEQYF
TRBV3-1/TRBV3-2	TRBJ1-1	CASSQDRRMKAFF
TRBV5-1	TRBJ1-3	CASSLMPASGTGGLGSGNTIYF
TRBV7-9	TRBJ2-7	CASSLEPLNYEQYF
TRBV28	TRBJ1-2	CASKGQGATNYGYTF
TRBV2	TRBJ1-4	CASSDRGREKLFF
TRBV6-5	TRBJ1-1	CASGGRDGTEAFF
TRBV19	TRBJ1-4	CASTIRPSGNEKLFF
TRBV5-1	TRBJ2-7	CASSSQYEQYF
TRBV7-3	TRBJ1-1	CASSPTGGETEAFF
TRBV10-3	TRBJ2-3	CAISELGSGGGSTDTQYF
TRBV7-2	TRBJ2-7	CASSLRQASYEQYF
TRBV5-5	TRBJ2-1	CASSLYVGTGNDEQFF
TRBV7-2	TRBJ1-2	CASSPNPGLEGYTF
TRBV5-1	TRBJ2-3	CASSFDKFAGGSTDTQYF
TRBV18	TRBJ1-2	CASSPPGRDYGYTF
TRBV3-1/TRBV3-2	TRBJ1-5	CASSQDVTGGVQPQHF
TRBV18	TRBJ1-4	CASSPPDFNEKLFF
TRBV2	TRBJ2-6	CASSERANRAAGANVLTF
TRBV11-2	TRBJ1-2	CASSPDQAYYGYTF
TRBV29-1	TRBJ1-6	CSVGMSYNSPLHF
TRBV3-1/TRBV3-2	TRBJ2-7	CASSPSNEQYF
TRBV6-4	TRBJ1-4	CASSEARGTGKLFF
TRBV19	TRBJ1-4	CASRTKTQGRMNEKLFF
TRBV18	TRBJ1-1	CASSPGRAGTEAFF
TRBV7-9	TRBJ1-4	CASSSNRRATNEKLFF
TRBV7-3	TRBJ2-7	CASSQSTGYEQYF
TRBV28	TRBJ2-7	CASSFSGGSYEQYF